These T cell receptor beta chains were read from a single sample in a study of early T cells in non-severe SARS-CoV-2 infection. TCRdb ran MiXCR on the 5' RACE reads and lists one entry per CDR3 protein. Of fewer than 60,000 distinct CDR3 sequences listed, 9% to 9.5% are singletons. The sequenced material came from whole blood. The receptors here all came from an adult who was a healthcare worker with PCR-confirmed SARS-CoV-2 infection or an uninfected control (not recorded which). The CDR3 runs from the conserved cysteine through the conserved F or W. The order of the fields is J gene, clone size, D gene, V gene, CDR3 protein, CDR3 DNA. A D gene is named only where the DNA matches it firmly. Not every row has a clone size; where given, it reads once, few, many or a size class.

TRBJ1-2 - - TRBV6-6 CASSSGPDGYTF TGTGCCAGCAGTTCCGGACCCGATGGCTACACCTTC
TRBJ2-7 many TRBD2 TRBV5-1 CASNLAGGSSYEQYF TGCGCCAGCAACCTAGCGGGAGGATCCTCCTACGAGCAGTACTTC
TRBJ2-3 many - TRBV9 CASVPGPGVDTQYF TGTGCCAGCGTCCCAGGGCCAGGGGTAGATACGCAGTATTTT
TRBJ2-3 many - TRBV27 CASSSARRVEDTQYF TGTGCCAGCAGTTCCGCCCGGCGGGTCGAGGATACGCAGTATTTT
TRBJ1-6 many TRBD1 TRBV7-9 CASSFSATGGTSPLHF TGTGCCAGCAGCTTTTCAGCCACAGGGGGAACTTCACCCCTCCACTTT
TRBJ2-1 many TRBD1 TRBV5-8 CASSKRQGYNEQFF TGTGCCAGCAGCAAACGACAGGGGTACAATGAGCAGTTCTTC
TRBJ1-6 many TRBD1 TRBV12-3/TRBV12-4 CASSSDREGPLHF TGTGCCAGCAGTTCGGACAGGGAGGGACCCCTCCACTTT
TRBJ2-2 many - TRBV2 CASMLGAGELFF TGTGCCAGCATGTTGGGGGCCGGGGAGCTGTTTTTT
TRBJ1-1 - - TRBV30 CASKEGPNTEAFF TGTGCCTCAAAGGAGGGGCCGAACACTGAAGCTTTCTTT
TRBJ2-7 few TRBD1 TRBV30 CAWIDRDRGSYEQYF TGTGCCTGGATCGACCGGGACAGGGGCTCCTACGAGCAGTACTTC
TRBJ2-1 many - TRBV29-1 CSVGASGARSEQFF TGCAGCGTCGGGGCTTCGGGGGCGCGTAGTGAGCAGTTCTTC
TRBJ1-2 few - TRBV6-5 CASSYAIGGRLLGYTF TGTGCCAGCAGTTACGCCATAGGGGGTCGGCTATTAGGCTACACCTTC
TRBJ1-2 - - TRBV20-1 CSASRGIYGYTF TGCAGTGCTAGCCGCGGGATCTATGGCTACACCTTC
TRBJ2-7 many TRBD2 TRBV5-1 CASSLSPGLARYEQYF TGCGCCAGCAGCCTGAGTCCGGGACTAGCTCGCTACGAGCAGTACTTC
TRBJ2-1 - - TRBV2 CASRLNEQFF TGTGCCAGTCGACTAAATGAGCAGTTCTTC
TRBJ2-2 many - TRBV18 CASSPTRTARELFF TGTGCCAGCTCACCGACCCGGACTGCTAGGGAGCTGTTTTTT
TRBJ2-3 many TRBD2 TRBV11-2 CASSRGLSGGTDTQYF TGTGCCAGCAGTCGGGGTCTCTCCGGGGGGACAGATACGCAGTATTTT
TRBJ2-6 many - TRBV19 CASRTAGAGANVLTF TGTGCCAGTAGGACAGCAGGGGCGGGGGCCAACGTCCTGACTTTC
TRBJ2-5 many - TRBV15 CATSRYETQYF TGTGCCACCAGCAGATACGAGACCCAGTACTTC
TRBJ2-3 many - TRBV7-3 CASSTGSPHEGDTQYF TGTGCCAGCAGCACCGGCTCTCCTCACGAGGGGGATACGCAGTATTTT
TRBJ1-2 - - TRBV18 CASSPDSQYGYTF TGTGCCAGCTCCCCGGACAGTCAATATGGCTACACCTTC
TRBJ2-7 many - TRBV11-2 CASSYDTGSSYEQYF TGTGCCAGCAGCTACGATACAGGGTCCTCCTACGAGCAGTACTTC
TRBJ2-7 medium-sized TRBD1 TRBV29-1 CSVIGQGEGEQYF TGCAGCGTTATCGGACAGGGAGAAGGTGAGCAGTACTTC
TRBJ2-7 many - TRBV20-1 CSARGLVGTPSSYEQYF TGCAGTGCTAGAGGGCTTGTAGGGACGCCGAGCTCCTACGAGCAGTACTTC
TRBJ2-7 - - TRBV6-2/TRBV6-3 CASSYSSYAGEQYF TGTGCCAGCAGTTACTCGTCTTACGCTGGTGAGCAGTACTTC
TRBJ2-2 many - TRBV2 CASRAWQGNTGELFF TGTGCCAGCAGGGCGTGGCAGGGGAACACCGGGGAGCTGTTTTTT
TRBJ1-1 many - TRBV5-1 CASSLLLNTEAFF TGCGCCAGCAGCTTACTTTTGAACACTGAAGCTTTCTTT
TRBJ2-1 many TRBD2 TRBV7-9 CASSFGGGAQGEQFF TGTGCCAGCAGCTTCGGCGGGGGGGCCCAGGGTGAGCAGTTCTTC
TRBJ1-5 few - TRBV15 CATSRTPRDQPQHF TGTGCCACCAGCAGGACTCCAAGAGATCAGCCCCAGCATTTT
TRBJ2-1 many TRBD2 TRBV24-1 CATSERLAGVDEQFF TGTGCCACCAGTGAGAGACTAGCGGGAGTGGATGAGCAGTTCTTC